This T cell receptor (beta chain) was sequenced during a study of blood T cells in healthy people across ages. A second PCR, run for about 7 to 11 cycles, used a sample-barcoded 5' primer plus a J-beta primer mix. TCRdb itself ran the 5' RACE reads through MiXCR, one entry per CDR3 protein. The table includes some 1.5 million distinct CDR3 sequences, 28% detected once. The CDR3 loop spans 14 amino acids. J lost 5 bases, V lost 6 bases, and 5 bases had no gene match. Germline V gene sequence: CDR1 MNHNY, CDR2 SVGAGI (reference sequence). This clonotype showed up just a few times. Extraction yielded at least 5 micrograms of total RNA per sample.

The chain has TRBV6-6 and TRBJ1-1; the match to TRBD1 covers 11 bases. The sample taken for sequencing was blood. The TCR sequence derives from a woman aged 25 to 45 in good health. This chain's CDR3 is CASRAGTGGTEAFF. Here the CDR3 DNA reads TGTGCCAGCAGAGCCGGGACAGGGGGGACTGAAGCTTTCTTT.